Listed below are T cell receptor beta chains from one sample, sequenced in a study of low-dose radiotherapy and immunotherapy resistance in tumors. Using its own MiXCR run on the reads, TCRdb lists one record per CDR3 protein. The table records under 90,000 distinct CDR3 sequences, about a third of them present only once. Sequenced here: PBMCs, sampled before treatment. The receptors come from a female donor with ovarian cancer. The CDR3 runs from the conserved cysteine through the conserved F or W. A D gene is named only where the DNA matches it firmly. Some rows have no size entry. The others give once, few or many, or a class for an expanded clone.

>.|.|TRBV6-5|TRBJ1-4
CASSERGLVEKLFF
TGTGCCAGCAGTGAAAGGGGATTAGTTGAAAAACTGTTTTTT
>many|TRBD2|TRBV7-7|TRBJ2-1
CASSPTGWEGDEQFF
TGTGCTAGCAGCCCAACCGGATGGGAGGGCGATGAGCAGTTCTTC
>many|.|TRBV5-1|TRBJ1-1
CASSLMYRASNTEAFF
TGCGCCAGCAGCTTGATGTACAGGGCTTCGAACACTGAAGCTTTCTTT
>many|TRBD2|TRBV3-1|TRBJ2-3
CASSQDLFGGAGSTDTQYF
TGTGCCAGCAGCCAAGACCTCTTCGGGGGGGCCGGCAGCACAGATACGCAGTATTTT
>many|.|TRBV7-9|TRBJ2-6
CASSLGGLGANVLTF
TGTGCCAGCAGCTTAGGGGGACTGGGGGCCAACGTCCTGACTTTC
>many|.|TRBV20-1|TRBJ1-2
CSAREGSQANYGYTF
TGCAGTGCTAGAGAAGGGAGCCAAGCTAACTATGGCTACACCTTC
>.|TRBD1|TRBV5-1|TRBJ2-4
CASSLGRTGPTLAKNIQYF
TGCGCCAGCAGCTTAGGGAGGACAGGGCCCACGCTAGCCAAAAACATTCAGTACTTC
>few|TRBD2|TRBV5-5|TRBJ2-1
CASRASGGNEQFF
TGTGCCAGCAGGGCTAGCGGTGGCAATGAGCAGTTCTTC
>.|.|TRBV19|TRBJ1-5
CASSRAGLPNQPQHF
TGTGCCAGTAGTAGGGCGGGCCTCCCCAATCAGCCCCAGCATTTT
>many|TRBD2|TRBV5-4|TRBJ2-1
CASSSGLDSYNEQFF
TGTGCCAGCAGCTCCGGACTAGACTCCTACAATGAGCAGTTCTTC
>many|TRBD2|TRBV28|TRBJ2-7
CASERGSYEQYF
TGTGCCAGCGAGCGGGGCTCCTACGAGCAGTACTTC
>many|.|TRBV11-2|TRBJ2-1
CASSLGPSQHNEQFF
TGTGCCAGCAGCTTAGGTCCGAGCCAACACAATGAGCAGTTCTTC
>many|TRBD1|TRBV4-1|TRBJ2-1
CASRPGTGSSNEQFF
TGCGCCAGCAGACCCGGGACAGGTTCTTCCAATGAGCAGTTCTTC
>many|TRBD2|TRBV5-1|TRBJ2-7
CASSSGLAGVHEQYF
TGCGCCAGCAGCTCGGGACTAGCGGGAGTCCACGAGCAGTACTTC
>.|TRBD1|TRBV6-6|TRBJ2-7
CASSEVPGTGRNEQYF
TGTGCCAGCAGTGAAGTCCCCGGGACAGGGCGCAACGAGCAGTACTTC
>many|.|TRBV19|TRBJ2-3
CASTAGQRRTDTQYF
TGTGCCAGTACCGCGGGACAGAGACGCACAGATACGCAGTATTTT
>few|.|TRBV14|TRBJ2-3
CASSQGGGTTDTQYF
TGTGCCAGCAGCCAAGGAGGGGGAACCACAGATACGCAGTATTTT
>many|.|TRBV7-2|TRBJ2-7
CASSFPWSRGTAAGEQYF
TGTGCCAGCAGCTTTCCGTGGAGTCGGGGGACAGCGGCGGGCGAGCAGTACTTC
>many|.|TRBV28|TRBJ2-2
CASSPPGGANTGELFF
TGTGCCAGCAGTCCTCCCGGGGGCGCGAACACCGGGGAGCTGTTTTTT
>few|TRBD1|TRBV5-1|TRBJ2-2
CASSLFPRGRSHLAGELFF
TGCGCCAGCAGCTTGTTTCCCAGGGGGCGGTCCCACCTCGCCGGGGAGCTGTTTTTT
>many|.|TRBV30|TRBJ1-6
CAWSVRRQALLYNSPLHF
TGTGCCTGGAGTGTACGACGGCAGGCTCTCCTTTATAATTCACCCCTCCACTTT
>many|.|TRBV15|TRBJ1-2
CATSRPGINYGYTF
TGTGCCACCAGCAGGCCCGGGATTAACTATGGCTACACCTTC
>.|.|TRBV3-1|TRBJ2-5
CASSQEGPQETQYF
TGTGCCAGCAGCCAAGAAGGTCCGCAAGAGACCCAGTACTTC
>many|.|TRBV4-2|TRBJ2-3
CASSQGGLSTDTQYF
TGTGCCAGCAGCCAAGGGGGTCTGAGCACAGATACGCAGTATTTT
>many|TRBD1|TRBV19|TRBJ2-1
CASSRRTTGGDEQFF
TGTGCCAGTAGCCGTAGAACGACAGGGGGCGATGAGCAGTTCTTC
>many|.|TRBV10-3|TRBJ1-1
CATKAQGAAEAFF
TGTGCCACCAAGGCTCAGGGAGCGGCTGAAGCTTTCTTT
>.|.|TRBV7-2|TRBJ2-2
CASSLELVAVNTGELFFFFFF
.
>.|.|TRBV10-3|TRBJ2-5
CATMGQETQYF
TGTGCCACCATGGGGCAAGAGACCCAGTACTTC
>many|TRBD1|TRBV20-1|TRBJ1-6
CSARQGYNSPLHF
TGCAGTGCCAGACAGGGCTATAATTCACCCCTCCACTTT
>many|.|TRBV20-1|TRBJ2-1
CSASVFTDEQFF
TGCAGTGCCTCCGTGTTTACCGATGAGCAGTTCTTC
>.|.|TRBV5-1|TRBJ1-1
CASSMRENTEAFF
TGCGCCAGCAGCATGCGTGAGAACACTGAAGCTTTCTTT